This TCR beta chain was sequenced for a study of T cells expressing NK-cell markers. Overall study context: From sorted CD3+CD56+NKG2C+, CD3+CD56+NKG2C- and CD3+CD56-NKG2C+ T cells came the TCR beta repertoires. Just one sequenced donor of eight was HCMV-seronegative, while seven were seropositive.

Study-level results: NKG2C+ dominant clonotype frequencies in roughly six donors were about 1.0-8% of CD8+ T cells.

A 5'RACE template switching approach incorporating UMIs was used to make TCR beta cDNA. TCRdb reprocessed the 5' RACE reads and stores each CDR3 protein as one record, lacking DNA. The sample features roughly 420,000 distinct CDR3 sequences, with 7.3% in its top ten. As for this clonotype: The antigen is unknown.

The CDR3 sequence is 15 residues long. The germline gives CDR1 MNHNS, CDR2 SASEGT. The TCR sequence derives from a woman between 18 and 75 years old in good health. The rearrangement joins TRBV6-1 to TRBJ1-5; TCRdb selects TRBD1, and the lack of DNA leaves this call unchecked. The source material was blood T cells: a sorted CD56 or NKG2C T cell subset, CD4+ or CD8+ T cells, or bulk PBMC T cells (not recorded which). The CDR3: CASRMGSLINQPQHF.